These T cell receptor beta chains were read from a single sample in a study of CD8 T cells in ankylosing spondylitis. TCRdb re-derived calls from the 5' RACE reads in MiXCR, one entry per CDR3 protein. This table holds nearly 350,000 distinct CDR3 sequences, around 15% found once. Sequencing was performed on blood, either unsorted or a sorted T cell fraction (not recorded which). The receptors shown here come from a male donor with ankylosing spondylitis or in good health (not recorded which). Each CDR3 is given without its conserved first and last residue. The order of the fields is CDR3 length, V gene, J gene, CDR3 protein.

11,TRBV4-1,TRBJ1-2,ASSSSPRSGYT
12,TRBV7-2,TRBJ2-7,ASSPRLASYEQY
12,TRBV5-1,TRBJ2-3,ASSSLAGTDTQY
11,TRBV29-1,TRBJ2-7,SVVREIDLEQY
14,TRBV12-3/TRBV12-4,TRBJ1-1,ASRRQGGPWDTEAF
13,TRBV10-1,TRBJ2-2,ASSERQGDTGELF
14,TRBV9,TRBJ2-7,ASSVPPPTGSYEQY
13,TRBV6-1,TRBJ2-7,ASRVQGGISYEQY
13,TRBV12-3/TRBV12-4,TRBJ1-1,ASSLAGTGNIAAF
15,TRBV6-1,TRBJ2-3,ASSEPGRRSPYGTQY
13,TRBV4-1,TRBJ2-3,ASSQLSLGTDTQY
12,TRBV5-1,TRBJ2-3,ASSLGTPTDTQY
12,TRBV11-2,TRBJ1-2,ASSLSIANYGYT
14,TRBV12-3/TRBV12-4,TRBJ1-1,ASSSPAGGKGTEAF
14,TRBV5-1,TRBJ2-3,ASSSLLRGFTDTQY
11,TRBV24-1,TRBJ2-3,ATSDSATDTQY
11,TRBV29-1,TRBJ1-1,SAQPRGDTEAF
10,TRBV2,TRBJ2-7,ASSEDRAKQY
13,TRBV19,TRBJ2-2,ASSMGPLNTGELF
14,TRBV6-5,TRBJ2-7,ASSYPGRQGANEQY
13,TRBV29-1,TRBJ1-2,SVETATIGNYGYT
12,TRBV3-1,TRBJ2-2,ASSRGVGTGELF
9,TRBV20-1,TRBJ2-7,SAETAGEQY